The 22 T cell receptor beta chains below come from one sample, sequenced in a study of cytomegalovirus exposure and HLA in healthy donors. Primers: 60 Vbeta forward and 13 Jbeta reverse. Profiling relied on immunoSEQ multiplex PCR, and the TCRdb table lists in-frame clones only, not all of them. This repertoire shows roughly 130,000 clones, about 66% found once; its top ten account for over 1.5%. The sequenced sample was PBMCs. All receptors derive from a young man in good health and CMV-seropositive.

This clone was counted between two and nine times. The chain recombines TRBV1 with TRBJ2-3; the table's D call, TRBD2, was not checked against the DNA. TRBV1 counts as a pseudogene. The CDR3 has 16 residues. The CDR3 sequence is CTSSCGSGRSTDTQYF. CDR3 nucleotide sequence: TGCACCAGCAGCTGTGGTAGCGGGAGAAGCACAGATACGCAGTATTTT.

This chain uses TRBV5-1 with TRBJ1-1; D is ambiguous. CDR3 length equals 14 residues. V dropped 5 bases and J dropped 1 base, with 12 bases sitting between them. The germline CDR1 and CDR2 sequences are SGHRS and YFSETQ. This CDR3 is CASSLTAGNTEAFF. In nucleotides, the CDR3 is TGCGCCAGCAGTTTAACCGCAGGGAACACTGAAGCTTTCTTT.

The chain is built from TRBV9 and TRBJ1-5, with 7 positions matching TRBD1. The germline V gene has CDR1 SGDLS and CDR2 YYNGEE. V trimming: 4 bases; J trimming: 0 bases; junction bases outside the gene matches: 19. The CDR3 spans 20 residues. CDR3 nucleotides: TGTGCCAGCAGCCCGGACCTAGACGGGACAGCGACTTATAGCAATCAGCCCCAGCATTTT. Residues: CASSPDLDGTATYSNQPQHF.

The chain is built from TRBV7-9 and TRBJ1-1; tentative D call: TRBD1 (5 bases). This CDR3 is built from 14 residues. Germline V gene data show CDR1 as SEHNR and CDR2 as FQNEAQ (reference sequence). The ends were cut back, 3 bases at V and 3 bases at J, with 11 bases in the middle. Here the CDR3 DNA reads TGTGCCAGCAGCTTTTCAGGGATGGACACTGAAGCTTTCTTT. This sequence encodes CASSFSGMDTEAFF.

This clone was observed a few times. The V call is TRBV27, the J call TRBJ2-1; 8 nucleotides agree with TRBD2. Per the germline V gene, CDR1 is MNHEY and CDR2 is SMNVEV (reference sequence). The trim removed 6 bases at V and 5 bases at J, leaving 12 bases unmatched. The CDR3 extends over 16 amino acids. The CDR3 loop reads CASSHLAVAGNNEQFF. As DNA, the CDR3 is TGTGCCAGCAGCCATCTGGCAGTAGCGGGGAACAATGAGCAGTTCTTC.

The chain has TRBV28 and TRBJ2-2; the D gene is possibly TRBD1 (5 bases). V lost 5 bases and J lost 1, with 11 bases in between. CDR3 length: 15 amino acids. Germline CDR1 and CDR2: MDHEN and SYDVKM. The DNA of the CDR3 is TGTGCCAGCAGTCTTGGGGCGGAGAACACCGGGGAGCTGTTTTTT. It translates to CASSLGAENTGELFF.

This clone was seen more than once but under ten times. This CDR3 reads CASSRAGGGNTEAFF. The DNA of the CDR3 is TGTGCCAGCTCTAGGGCAGGGGGTGGGAACACTGAAGCTTTCTTT. The rearrangement joins TRBV28 to TRBJ1-1, with TRBD1 matching 7 bases. V lost 8 bases, J lost 1 base, and 10 bases stayed unmatched. The CDR3 is 15 residues long. Looked up from germline, CDR1 is MDHEN and CDR2 is SYDVKM.

V usage is TRBV2 and J usage is TRBJ2-3; TRBD2 aligns across 8 bases. This CDR3 has 14 amino acids. V trimming: 8 bases; J trimming: 4 bases; junction bases outside the gene matches: 8. Per germline, CDR1 SNHLY and CDR2 FYNNEI. The CDR3 DNA reads as TGTGCCAGCCGGCGGATAGCGGGGTCAGATACGCAGTATTTT. The encoded protein is CASRRIAGSDTQYF.

The chain carries TRBV7-9 and TRBJ1-2, with a possible D match to TRBD1 (5 bases). This CDR3 is built from 14 residues. Between the trimmed V and J ends, which lost 5 bases and 6 bases, there was a span of 16 bases. Germline V gene sequence: CDR1 SEHNR, CDR2 FQNEAQ (reference sequence). The CDR3, as DNA: TGTGCCAGCAGCCCAGGTCAGGGAACCCATGGCTACACCTTC. Translating it yields CASSPGQGTHGYTF.

A few counts support this clone. The chain couples TRBV5-1 to TRBJ1-1, with D uncertain. The CDR3 extends over 13 amino acids. V was pared by 4 bases and J by 10 bases, with 17 bases between. The germline gives CDR1 SGHRS, CDR2 YFSETQ. This chain's CDR3 is CASSTGAGWRAFF. DNA for the CDR3: TGCGCCAGCAGCACGGGAGCAGGATGGAGAGCTTTCTTT.

This chain joins TRBV27 and TRBJ2-3, with 9 bases aligning to TRBD1. The germline CDR1 and CDR2 sequences are MNHEY and SMNVEV (reference sequence). J gave up 1 base and V 6 bases, and 5 bases lay outside the gene matches. The CDR3 consists of 15 residues. The CDR3 loop is CASRQGAAGTDTQYF. In nucleotides, the CDR3 is TGTGCCAGCAGACAGGGGGCGGCGGGCACAGATACGCAGTATTTT.

The chain recombines TRBV5-5 with TRBJ2-7; 12 bases are a match to TRBD2. V lost 1 base to trimming and J lost 3 bases; unmatched junction nucleotides: 8. Germline loops: CDR1 SGHKS, CDR2 YYEKEE (reference sequence). The length of the CDR3 is 17 residues. CDR3 DNA: TGTGCCAGCAGCTTGACGCTAGCGGGAGGGTCGTTCTACGAGCAGTACTTC. This sequence encodes CASSLTLAGGSFYEQYF.

By share of the sample, this clone is medium-sized (0.01 to 0.1%). This chain uses TRBV11-2 with TRBJ2-1, with 7 bases that match TRBD2. CDR1 is SGHAT, CDR2 FQNNGV, per germline. This CDR3 spans 15 amino acids. V lost 5 bases, J lost 9 bases, and 13 bases stayed unmatched. CDR3 coding DNA: TGTGCCAGCAGCCAAATTCGGGACTACCAATTTGAGCAGTTCTTC. Translating it yields CASSQIRDYQFEQFF.

The V call is TRBV6-1, the J call TRBJ2-1; 7 nucleotides agree with TRBD1. Germline V gene sequence: CDR1 MNHNS, CDR2 SASEGT. This CDR3 has 14 amino acids. V was clipped by 8 bases and J by 3 bases; unmatched bases: 7. DNA for the CDR3: TGTGCCAGCGGATTGGACAGGATCTACAATGAGCAGTTCTTC. This codes for CASGLDRIYNEQFF.

The count of this clone is one. The chain couples TRBV5-1 to TRBJ2-3; 9 bases are shared with TRBD2. Germline values: CDR1 SGHRS, CDR2 YFSETQ. The CDR3 has 15 residues. The V and J ends lost 4 bases and 3 bases, in that order; junction bases with no gene match: 6. The CDR3 DNA reads TGCGCCAGCAGCATTGTTAGCGGGAGTACAGATACGCAGTATTTT. As protein: CASSIVSGSTDTQYF.

A remark on this clone: Distinct nucleotide sequences in the sample also encode this CDR3. This chain joins TRBV29-1 and TRBJ2-3; a weak D match, TRBD1 (6 bases). V gave up 4 bases and J gave up 1 base, with 12 bases separating them. The CDR3 extends over 14 amino acids. The germline gives CDR1 SQVTM, CDR2 ANQGSEA. The CDR3 DNA reads TGCAGCGTTGTTTGGTCAGGGGGCACAGATACGCAGTATTTT. It is translated as CSVVWSGGTDTQYF.

This clone came up a few times. This rearrangement joins TRBV4-1 to TRBJ2-3; D ambiguous. The CDR3 sequence is 14 residues long. Trimming removed 0 bases from V and 13 bases from J, with 17 bases in between. Per germline, CDR1 MGHRA and CDR2 YSYEKL. The CDR3 sequence: CASSQEWAGPLKYF. CDR3 nucleotide sequence: TGCGCCAGCAGCCAAGAGTGGGCAGGCCCCCTGAAGTATTTT.

The chain has TRBV10-2 and TRBJ2-5; D unclear. TRBJ2-7 matches the DNA end more closely, so the J call is doubtful. Germline assignment: CDR1 WSHSY and CDR2 SAAADI. The CDR3 loop spans 12 amino acids. In DNA, the CDR3 is TGCGCCAGCAGTGTGGTTGCTGTCGAGCAGTACTTC. This gives the protein CASSVVAVEQYF.

A single count supports this clone. The chain couples TRBV5-1 to TRBJ2-7, with D perhaps matching TRBD1 (6 bases). The CDR3 totals 14 residues. Trimming left V 4 bases short and J 0 bases short, with 11 bases between. Looked up from germline, CDR1 is SGHRS and CDR2 is YFSETQ. The CDR3 nucleotides read TGCGCCAGCAGCGAACAGGGAATCTCCTACGAGCAGTACTTC. It encodes CASSEQGISYEQYF.

This clone was observed a few times. The gene calls are TRBV28 and TRBJ1-5; 9 bases agree with TRBD1. Per germline, CDR1 MDHEN and CDR2 SYDVKM. V was pared by 8 bases and J by 2 bases, with 7 bases of the junction left unmatched. The CDR3 covers 15 residues. The CDR3 DNA reads as TGTGCCAGCTCAAGACAGGGGGTCGGCAATCAGCCCCAGCATTTT. Its translation is CASSRQGVGNQPQHF.

The chain has TRBV6-1 and TRBJ2-1; no clear D. Trimming took off 5 bases at V and 10 bases at J, with 15 bases between the two ends. CDR3 length equals 13 residues. CDR1 MNHNS and CDR2 SASEGT come from the germline V gene. The CDR3 DNA reads TGTGCCAGCAGTACCGGTTATTGGTCGGAGCAGTTCTTC. Residues: CASSTGYWSEQFF.

This chain links TRBV15 with TRBJ1-2, with D perhaps TRBD1 (5 bases). The CDR3 covers 14 residues. The germline V gene has CDR1 LNHNV and CDR2 YYDKDF (reference sequence). The ends were cut back, 7 bases at V and 2 bases at J, with 14 bases in the middle. The CDR3 protein is CATTAGGTNYGYTF. As DNA, the CDR3 is TGTGCCACCACCGCGGGGGGGACGAACTATGGCTACACCTTC.